This TCR beta chain is drawn from a study of T-cell reconstitution after alpha-beta-depleted transplantation in children. TCRbeta library preparation incorporated unique molecular identifiers. Each CDR3 protein is one row after TCRdb ran MiXCR on the PCR reads. The repertoire holds a few hundred thousand distinct CDR3 sequences, with roughly 43% as singletons. Study-level points and caveats: In some patients, recipient T cells and intrathymic progenitors surviving conditioning explained high day-60 diversity. Expanded clones from the graft, numbering several hundred, reportedly supplied alpha-beta T cells about two months after transplant. T-cell counts and diversity at one year post-transplant came mainly from newly produced T cells.

A remark on this clonotype: The antigen is unknown.

Looked up from germline, CDR1 is MDHEN and CDR2 is SYDVKM. V trimming: 6 bases; J trimming: 9 bases; junction bases outside the gene matches: 11. The CDR3 sequence is 15 residues long. The chain carries TRBV28 and TRBJ2-1; TRBD2 matches 10 bases. Material: PBMCs, obtained before TCRalphabeta/CD19-depleted stem cell transplant. This clonotype was sampled from a girl aged 2 to 9 with aplastic anemia, due to receive a stem cell transplant. The CDR3 loop is CASRTGLAGAGEQFF. The CDR3 bases are TGTGCCAGCAGGACGGGCCTAGCGGGAGCGGGTGAGCAGTTCTTC.